This TCR beta chain was identified during a study of blood T cell repertoires in COVID-19 (dated by TCRdb to the early 2020s). For the wider study: The collaborator samples originated in the United States, Italy and Spain and spanned the acute and convalescent phases of COVID-19. The material from the prospective study consisted of cDNA or gDNA derived from T cells, B-cell-depleted T cells, or PBMCs. The dataset comprised deeply sampled blood TCRbeta repertoires from subjects exposed to, actively infected with, or recovered from COVID-19. A freely available public database, intended as a resource for researchers studying the immune response to SARS-CoV-2, is where the repertoires were released. Samples came from the ongoing ImmuneRACE study (first 160 participants) plus 1,254 subjects from 6 global collaborators. Nearly every sample came with metadata listing a de-identified subject ID, COVID-19 status, age in years and sex. HLA class I and class II types, where available, came from metadata supplied by the sample provider rather than from assay-based typing. General conclusions and limits of the study: Clinical and demographic metadata were provided uncurated, with the amount varying by source and participant.

Participants in the prospective study were enrolled through a virtual design, were aged about 18 to 100 years, and lived in roughly 24 United States geographic areas. Cohort assignment in the prospective study relied on participant-reported clinical history from a screening survey and a study questionnaire. A participant counted as exposed if, within 2 weeks of entering the study, that participant had been in contact with someone who had a PCR-confirmed or clinician-diagnosed COVID-19 case. In the prospective study, mobile phlebotomists collected whole blood, serum and a nasopharyngeal or oropharyngeal swab from each participant. Participants in the prospective study had the option to provide additional blood draws and questionnaires over an approximately 2-month period. Before DNA extraction, blood samples from the prospective study were shipped at room temperature or frozen. Trimmed from V: 0 bases; trimmed from J: 0 bases; junction bases lacking a gene match: 5. For CDR1 and CDR2, the germline V gene (reference sequence) lists LNHNV and YYDKDF. Including cysteine and phenylalanine, the CDR3 has 16 amino acids. Only the CDR3 DNA stays, 48 bases, in frame from base 1.

TCRbeta CDR3 regions were amplified from genomic DNA by means of the immunoSEQ Assay, a bias-controlled multiplex PCR. The authors' analysis ran thus. The number of nucleated cells in each sample was estimated by amplification of reference gene primers within the assay. To quantify the absolute abundance of each unique TCRbeta CDR3 rearrangement, sequence reads were collapsed and filtered. For each sample, productive Simpson clonality was calculated as the square root of Simpson's diversity index over productive rearrangements. TCRdb stores this immuneACCESS table with in-frame sequences only. Part of the clones is absent; in the studies checked, under half of the shortfall reflects unresolved V genes, and no reason is known for the rest. D and trimming come from the DNA, and the V and J calls and clone size come from that table. The sample table contains 150,000 to 200,000 clones; only one count was recorded for around 84% of them. Of the sample, roughly 3.1% falls within the top ten clones.

On this clone: Its antigen specificity is not known. One base away there is no much larger clone; base qualities are not given.

This chain joins TRBV15 to TRBJ2-7, with 7 bases in between that match TRBD1. The sequencing input was PBMCs or T cells enriched from blood (not recorded which). This clonotype was sampled from a woman aged 25 to 39 who had been exposed to COVID-19. The encoded CDR3 is CATSRDSDRASYEQYF. The nucleotide sequence is TGTGCCACCAGCAGAGACAGCGACAGGGCCTCCTACGAGCAGTACTTC.